This entry lists 5 T cell receptor beta chains sequenced from one sample in a study of shared clonotypes between healthy human individuals. This table comes from immunoSEQ multiplex PCR, and its TCRdb copy is limited to in-frame clones, with some not included. The top ten hold 0.39% of the sample, which has more than 2,000,000 clones, more than 85% seen once. What was sequenced was naive CD4+ T cells from PBMCs. The subset here: CD45RA+ positively selected. The receptors were sampled from a man aged 18 to 30 in good health. Some clones in this sample may be carry-over from other donors' samples.

V is TRBV27 and J is TRBJ2-7, with TRBD2 identical over 10 bases. The CDR3 is made up of 15 amino acids. V lost 3 bases, J lost 4 bases, and 6 bases stayed unmatched. Germline lookup yields CDR1 MNHEY and CDR2 SMNVEV (reference sequence). CDR3 sequence reads: CASSFKLAGSYEQYF. CDR3 nucleotides: TGTGCCAGCAGTTTTAAACTAGCGGGGTCGTACGAGCAGTACTTC.

A note on this clone: The same CDR3 arises from other DNA sequences in this sample as well. CDR3 residues: CASSYGAGSSYEQYF. In DNA form, the CDR3 reads TGTGCCAGCAGTTACGGAGCGGGTAGCTCCTACGAGCAGTACTTC. The genes are TRBV6-5 and TRBJ2-7; tentatively, D is TRBD2 (6 bases). CDR1 is MNHEY, CDR2 SVGAGI, per germline. Trimming pared 2 bases from V and 0 bases from J, leaving 11 bases between. This CDR3 contains 15 residues.

Concerning this clone itself: The germline gene is not matched at one end of the junction; a read error may be the cause. Here the CDR3 DNA reads TGCGCCAGCAGATTGGGACAGGATCACAATGAGCAGTTCTTC. It is translated as CASRLGQDHNEQFF. The chain carries TRBV5-1 and TRBJ2-1; the match to TRBD1 covers 8 bases. The CDR3 loop spans 14 amino acids. Germline CDR1 reads SGHRS; CDR2 reads YFSETQ. The whole variable domain, filled in from reference TRBV5-1 and TRBJ2-1, reads KAGVTQTPRYLIKTRGQQVTLSCSPISGHRSVSWYQQTPGQGLQFLFEYFSETQRNKGNFPGRFSGRQFSNSRSEMNVSTLELGDSALYLCASRLGQDHNEQFFGPGTRLTVL.

The chain links TRBV10-2 to TRBJ2-2; D unresolved. The CDR3 totals 11 residues. Trimming removed 6 bases at V and 6 bases at J, with 5 bases between. Per the germline V gene, CDR1 is WSHSY and CDR2 is SAAADI. In DNA form, the CDR3 reads TGCGCCAGCAGCTGGCCCGGGGAGCTGTTTTTT. Translating gives CASSWPGELFF.

The gene calls are TRBV5-5 and TRBJ2-4, with 10 bases identical to TRBD2. V gave up 2 bases and J gave up 1 base; unmatched junction bases: 0. This CDR3 contains 15 residues. Germline V gene data show CDR1 as SGHKS and CDR2 as YYEKEE (reference sequence). Written as DNA, the CDR3 is TGTGCCAGCAGCTTAGCGGGAGGGGCCAAAAACATTCAGTACTTC. It specifies CASSLAGGAKNIQYF.